A selection of T cell receptor beta chains follows, all from one sample in a study of blood T cells in healthy people across ages. MiXCR, applied by TCRdb to the 5' RACE reads, yields one record per CDR3 protein. The sample contains over a million distinct CDR3 sequences, roughly a quarter of which appear only once. These records were also assigned to another study, of T cells of mothers and their children.

The sequencing sample was made of blood. These receptors were obtained from a girl aged 2-10 years in good health. Both conserved end residues are part of each CDR3. Each record gives: clone size, J gene, V gene, D gene, CDR3 protein, CDR3 DNA. The D gene is left open where the match is weak. Clone size is stated in some rows and not others, as once, few, many or a class when expanded.

few,TRBJ2-1,TRBV20-1,-,CSVTGGRGSYNEQFF,TGCAGTGTAACTGGGGGGCGCGGCTCCTACAATGAGCAGTTCTTC
many,TRBJ1-2,TRBV20-1,-,CSAISVAAYYGYTF,TGCAGTGCTATTAGTGTGGCGGCCTACTATGGCTACACCTTC
-,TRBJ2-5,TRBV28,-,CASSFGALPARSQYF,TGTGCCAGCAGTTTCGGAGCTCTCCCAGCCCGGTCCCAGTACTTC
-,TRBJ2-7,TRBV14,-,CASKSRGTGQYF,TGTGCCAGCAAAAGTAGAGGGACTGGGCAGTACTTC
-,TRBJ2-5,TRBV11-2,TRBD1,CASSLDRSDRVLQETQYF,TGTGCCAGCAGCTTAGATCGGTCGGACAGGGTGTTACAAGAGACCCAGTACTTC
few,TRBJ2-5,TRBV4-3,-,CASSQDPQGQEQYF,TGCGCCAGCAGCCAAGACCCCCAGGGACAAGAGCAGTACTTC
few,TRBJ1-2,TRBV29-1,-,CSAGTEGGYGYTF,TGCAGCGCCGGGACCGAGGGAGGGTATGGCTACACCTTC
-,TRBJ2-1,TRBV7-3,-,CASSPTLDGGEQFF,TGTGCCAGCAGCCCAACTCTGGATGGGGGAGAGCAGTTCTTC
few,TRBJ2-1,TRBV9,-,CASSVGGTASYNEQFF,TGTGCCAGCAGCGTAGGGGGGACGGCATCCTACAATGAGCAGTTCTTC
-,TRBJ1-2,TRBV7-6,TRBD1,CASKGTGESDYGYTF,TGTGCCAGCAAAGGGACAGGGGAGTCGGACTATGGCTACACCTTC
few,TRBJ2-5,TRBV15,TRBD1,CATSRDREDGTQYF,TGTGCCACCAGCAGGGACAGGGAAGATGGGACCCAGTACTTC
few,TRBJ2-5,TRBV7-2,-,CASSLAFDKTQYF,TGTGCCAGCAGCTTAGCGTTCGACAAGACCCAGTACTTC
-,TRBJ2-6,TRBV4-1,-,CASSPGTSGFGANVLTF,TGCGCCAGCAGCCCGGGAACTTCTGGGTTTGGGGCCAACGTCCTGACTTTC
few,TRBJ2-6,TRBV6-5,-,CASSYPSLPGANVLTF,TGTGCCAGCAGTTACCCCAGCCTCCCTGGGGCCAACGTCCTGACTTTC
few,TRBJ2-1,TRBV6-1,-,CASPDWGEQFF,TGTGCCAGCCCCGACTGGGGTGAGCAGTTCTTC
few,TRBJ2-7,TRBV3-1,TRBD1,CASSNGQGLEQYF,TGTGCCAGCAGCAACGGACAGGGCCTCGAGCAGTACTTC
-,TRBJ2-1,TRBV9,TRBD1,CASSPPGQGTRGGEQFF,TGTGCCAGCAGCCCTCCGGGACAGGGCACTCGAGGCGGGGAGCAGTTCTTC
-,TRBJ2-4,TRBV12-3/TRBV12-4,-,CASSPGHLDKNIQYF,TGTGCCAGCAGTCCGGGACATTTGGACAAAAACATTCAGTACTTC
-,TRBJ2-5,TRBV29-1,-,CSVGGGKETQYF,TGCAGCGTGGGTGGGGGAAAAGAGACCCAGTACTTC
few,TRBJ2-3,TRBV5-1,TRBD1,CASSFIGGFTDTQYF,TGCGCCAGCAGCTTTATAGGGGGCTTTACAGATACGCAGTATTTT
-,TRBJ2-5,TRBV5-1,-,CASSLELGEQETQYF,TGCGCCAGCAGCTTGGAATTGGGAGAACAAGAGACCCAGTACTTC
-,TRBJ2-7,TRBV12-5,-,CASARGYEQYF,TGTGCTAGTGCCCGTGGTTACGAGCAGTACTTC
-,TRBJ2-5,TRBV5-1,TRBD1,CASSSVPPTGGETQYF,TGCGCCAGCAGCTCCGTACCGCCGACAGGGGGAGAGACCCAGTACTTC
once,TRBJ2-7,TRBV7-8,TRBD2,CASSSTSGTTYEQYF,TGTGCCAGCAGCTCTACTAGCGGAACAACCTACGAGCAGTACTTC
-,TRBJ2-5,TRBV20-1,TRBD2,CGASPLGTSGQETQYF,TGCGGTGCTAGTCCGTTAGGGACTAGCGGACAAGAGACCCAGTACTTC
few,TRBJ2-1,TRBV27,TRBD2,CASSRLESTSDHEQFF,TGTGCCAGCAGTCGGCTAGAATCTACTAGCGATCATGAGCAGTTCTTC
few,TRBJ1-1,TRBV28,-,CAAAVTTEAFF,TGTGCCGCCGCTGTTACCACTGAAGCTTTCTTT
many,TRBJ1-1,TRBV28,-,CASSLYTEAFF,TGTGCCAGCAGTCTATACACTGAAGCTTTCTTT